What follows is one T cell receptor beta chain and its context. Its antigen is unknown. The sample comes from a study of identical twins. Study-level findings and limits: A cross-sectional statistical analysis, not follow-up of the same donors, supported the conclusions.

Each CDR3 protein gets one entry after TCRdb re-called the 5' RACE reads with MiXCR. The sample yields about 530,000 distinct CDR3 sequences, about 22% seen once. Trimming left V 0 bases short and J 4 bases short, with 12 bases between. CDR3 length equals 15 residues. Germline-derived CDR1 and CDR2 are DFQATT and SNEGSKA (reference sequence). These data were also filed under a second study, of yellow fever vaccine responses in identical twins.

The receptor's source is a woman under 30 in good health. The sequencing input was CD4+ T cells sorted from blood. The chain links TRBV20-1 to TRBJ2-2, with D possibly being TRBD1 (6 bases). The CDR3 region is CSARDPGGSTGELFF. The CDR3, as DNA: TGCAGTGCTAGAGATCCTGGGGGCAGCACCGGGGAGCTGTTTTTT.